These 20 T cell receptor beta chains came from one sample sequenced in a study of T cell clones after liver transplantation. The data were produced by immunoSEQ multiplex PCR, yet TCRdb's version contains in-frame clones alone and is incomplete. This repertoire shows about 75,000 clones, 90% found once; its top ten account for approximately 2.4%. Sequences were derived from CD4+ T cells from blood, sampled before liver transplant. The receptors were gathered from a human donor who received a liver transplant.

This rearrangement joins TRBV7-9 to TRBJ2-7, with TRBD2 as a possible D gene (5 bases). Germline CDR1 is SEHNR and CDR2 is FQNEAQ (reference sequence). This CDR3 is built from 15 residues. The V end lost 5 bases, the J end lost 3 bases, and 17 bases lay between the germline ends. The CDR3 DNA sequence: TGTGCCAGCAGCGGTTCAGGCGGGCCAAACTACGAGCAGTACTTC. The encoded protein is CASSGSGGPNYEQYF.

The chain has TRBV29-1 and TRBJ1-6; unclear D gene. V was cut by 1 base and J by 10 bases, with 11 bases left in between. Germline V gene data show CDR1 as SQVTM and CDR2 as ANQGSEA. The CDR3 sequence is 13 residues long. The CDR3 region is CSVEAGPNSPLHF. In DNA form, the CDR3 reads TGCAGCGTTGAAGCAGGACCTAACTCACCCCTCCACTTT.

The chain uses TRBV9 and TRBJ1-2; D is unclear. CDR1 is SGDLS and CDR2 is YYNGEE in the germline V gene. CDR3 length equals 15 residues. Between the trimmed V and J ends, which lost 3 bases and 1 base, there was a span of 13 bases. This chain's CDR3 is CASSAATGGNYGYTF. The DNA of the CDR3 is TGTGCCAGCAGCGCCGCTACCGGCGGTAACTATGGCTACACCTTC.

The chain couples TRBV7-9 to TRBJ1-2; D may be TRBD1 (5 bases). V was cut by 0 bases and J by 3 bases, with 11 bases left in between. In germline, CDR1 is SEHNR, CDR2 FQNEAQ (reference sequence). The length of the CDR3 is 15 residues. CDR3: CASSLAGGFDYGYTF. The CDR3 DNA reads TGTGCCAGCAGCTTAGCGGGGGGTTTCGACTATGGCTACACCTTC.

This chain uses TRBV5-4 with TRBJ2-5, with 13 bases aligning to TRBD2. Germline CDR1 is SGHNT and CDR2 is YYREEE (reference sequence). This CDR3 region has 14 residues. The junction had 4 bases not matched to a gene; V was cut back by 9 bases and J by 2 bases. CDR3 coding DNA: TGTGCCATGGGGACTAGCGGGATTCAAGAGACCCAGTACTTC. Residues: CAMGTSGIQETQYF.

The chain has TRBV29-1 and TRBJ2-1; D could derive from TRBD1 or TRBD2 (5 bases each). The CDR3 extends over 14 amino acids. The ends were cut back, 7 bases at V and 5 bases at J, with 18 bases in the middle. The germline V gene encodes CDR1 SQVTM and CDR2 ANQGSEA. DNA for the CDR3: TGCAGCGCCGGCATAGGGCTGGGGGACAATGAGCAGTTCTTC. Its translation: CSAGIGLGDNEQFF.

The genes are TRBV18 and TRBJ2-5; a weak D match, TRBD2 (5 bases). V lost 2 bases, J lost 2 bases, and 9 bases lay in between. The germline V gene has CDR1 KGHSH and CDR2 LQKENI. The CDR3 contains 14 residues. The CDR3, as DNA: TGTGCCAGCTCACCAAAACGGACTCAAGAGACCCAGTACTTC. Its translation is CASSPKRTQETQYF.

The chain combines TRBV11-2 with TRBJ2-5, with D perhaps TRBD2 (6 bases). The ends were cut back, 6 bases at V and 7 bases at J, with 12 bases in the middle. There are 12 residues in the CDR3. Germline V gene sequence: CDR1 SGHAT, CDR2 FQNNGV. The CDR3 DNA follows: TGTGCCAGCAGGAGGGTCGGGGGGACCCAGTACTTC. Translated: CASRRVGGTQYF. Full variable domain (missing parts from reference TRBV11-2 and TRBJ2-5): EAGVAQSPRYKIIEKRQSVAFWCNPISGHATLYWYQQILGQGPKLLIQFQNNGVVDDSQLPKDRFSAERLKGVDSTLKIQPAKLEDSAVYLCASRRVGGTQYFGPGTRLLVL.

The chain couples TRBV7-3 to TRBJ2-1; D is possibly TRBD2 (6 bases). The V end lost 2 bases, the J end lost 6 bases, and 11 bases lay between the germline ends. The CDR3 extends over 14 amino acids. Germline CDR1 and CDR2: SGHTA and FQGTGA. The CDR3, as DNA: TGTGCCAGCAGCTTACCCGGGAGCGTCAATGAGCAGTTCTTC. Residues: CASSLPGSVNEQFF.

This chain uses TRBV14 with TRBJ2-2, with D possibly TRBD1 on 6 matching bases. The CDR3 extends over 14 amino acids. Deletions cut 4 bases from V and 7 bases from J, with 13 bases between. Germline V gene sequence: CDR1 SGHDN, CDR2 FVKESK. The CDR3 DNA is TGTGCCAGCAGCCGGAGCCCACAGGGCGGGGAGCTGTTTTTT. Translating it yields CASSRSPQGGELFF.

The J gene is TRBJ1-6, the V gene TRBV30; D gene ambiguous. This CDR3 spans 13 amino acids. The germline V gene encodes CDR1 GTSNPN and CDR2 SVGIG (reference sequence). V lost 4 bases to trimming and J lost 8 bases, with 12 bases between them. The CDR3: CAWNLDRDSPLHF. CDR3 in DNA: TGTGCCTGGAATCTGGATAGGGATTCACCCCTCCACTTT.

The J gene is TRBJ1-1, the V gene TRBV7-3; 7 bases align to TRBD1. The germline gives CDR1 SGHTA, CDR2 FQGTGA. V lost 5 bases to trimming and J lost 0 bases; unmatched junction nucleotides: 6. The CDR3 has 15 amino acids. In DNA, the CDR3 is TGTGCCAGCAGCCCCAAGACAGGGATGAACACTGAAGCTTTCTTT. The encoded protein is CASSPKTGMNTEAFF.

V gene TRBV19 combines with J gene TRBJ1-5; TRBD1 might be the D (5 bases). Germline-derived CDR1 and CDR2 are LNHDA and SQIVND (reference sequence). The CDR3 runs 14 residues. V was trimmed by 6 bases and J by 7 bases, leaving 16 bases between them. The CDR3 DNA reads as TGTGCCAGTAGCCTTGTGGGGGGGGAACAGCCCCAGCATTTT. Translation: CASSLVGGEQPQHF.

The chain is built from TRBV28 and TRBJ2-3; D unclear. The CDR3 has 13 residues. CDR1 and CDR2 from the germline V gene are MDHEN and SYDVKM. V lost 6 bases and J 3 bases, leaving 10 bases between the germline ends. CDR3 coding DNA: TGTGCCAGCAGCCGGGTGAGGACAGATACGCAGTATTTT. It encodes CASSRVRTDTQYF.

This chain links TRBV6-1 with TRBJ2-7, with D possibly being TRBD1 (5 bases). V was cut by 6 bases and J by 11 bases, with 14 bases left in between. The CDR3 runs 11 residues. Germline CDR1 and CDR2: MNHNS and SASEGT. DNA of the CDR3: TGTGCCAGCAGGGACGCGACAGATGAGTACTTC. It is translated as CASRDATDEYF.

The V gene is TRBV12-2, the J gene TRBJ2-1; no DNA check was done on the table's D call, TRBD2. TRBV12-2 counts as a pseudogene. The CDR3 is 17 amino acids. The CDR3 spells CASRLLGGGIFGVEQFF. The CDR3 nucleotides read TGTGCAAGTCGCTTACTGGGAGGAGGGATTTTCGGGGTTGAGCAGTTCTTC.

For the CDR3, the DNA is TGTGCCAGCAGTGAAACTCAGGGGATGGGACAGCCCCAGCATTTT. This gives the protein CASSETQGMGQPQHF. The chain is built from TRBV6-1 and TRBJ1-5; D possibly corresponds to TRBD1 (6 bases). V was pared by 2 bases and J by 7 bases, with 15 bases between. This CDR3 is 15 amino acids long. Looked up from germline, CDR1 is MNHNS and CDR2 is SASEGT.

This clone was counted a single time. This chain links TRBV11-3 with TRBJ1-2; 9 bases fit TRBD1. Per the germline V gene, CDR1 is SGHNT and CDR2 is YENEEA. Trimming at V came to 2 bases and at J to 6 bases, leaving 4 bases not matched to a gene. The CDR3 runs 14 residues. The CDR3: CASSLTGQGDGYTF. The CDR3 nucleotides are TGTGCCAGCAGCTTAACGGGACAGGGAGATGGCTACACCTTC.

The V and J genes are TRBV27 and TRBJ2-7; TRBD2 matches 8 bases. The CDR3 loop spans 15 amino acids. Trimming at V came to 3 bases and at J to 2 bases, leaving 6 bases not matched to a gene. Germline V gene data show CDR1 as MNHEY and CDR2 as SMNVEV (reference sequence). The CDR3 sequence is CASSFQTSGPYEQYF. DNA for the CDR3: TGTGCCAGCAGTTTTCAAACTAGCGGCCCCTACGAGCAGTACTTC.

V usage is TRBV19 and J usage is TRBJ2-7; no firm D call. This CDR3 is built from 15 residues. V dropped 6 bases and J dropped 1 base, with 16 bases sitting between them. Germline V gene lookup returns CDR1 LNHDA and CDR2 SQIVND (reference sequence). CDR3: CASRRTATLSYEQYF. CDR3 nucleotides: TGTGCCAGTAGGAGGACGGCTACACTATCCTACGAGCAGTACTTC.